The 20 T cell receptor beta chains listed next were all sequenced from one sample in a study of response to subunit inactivated influenza vaccine. TCRdb re-called the RT-PCR reads through MiXCR, storing one row per CDR3 protein. The sample has hundreds of thousands of distinct CDR3 sequences; more than 11% are singletons. Sequenced here: PBMCs from blood, sampled 14 to 15 days before vaccination. All receptors derive from a man between 45 and 60 years old who received an inactivated influenza vaccine.

This clonotype was seen a handful of times. J is TRBJ1-1 and V is TRBV29-1, with a tentative D call TRBD1 (5 bases). The CDR3 runs to 15 residues. Germline values: CDR1 SQVTM, CDR2 ANQGSEA. Between the trimmed V and J ends, which lost 8 bases and 4 bases, there was a span of 23 bases. DNA for the CDR3: TGCAGCTCCATAGGGGCCGGGGGAGACCGCACTGAAGCTTTCTTT. It is translated as CSSIGAGGDRTEAFF.

The chain uses TRBV16 and TRBJ1-3; no firm D call. CDR1 KGHSY and CDR2 FQNENV come from the germline V gene. V was clipped by 1 base and J by 4 bases, with 11 bases between them. The CDR3 loop spans 15 amino acids. The CDR3 region is CASSQLRHSGNTIYF. The CDR3 DNA follows: TGTGCCAGCAGCCAATTACGACATTCAGGAAACACCATATATTTT.

This clonotype came up a few times. CDR3 sequence reads: CASSQGRGRRLNSPLHF. CDR3 DNA: TGTGCCAGCAGCCAAGGCCGAGGACGCCGACTTAATTCACCCCTCCACTTT. The chain couples TRBV3-1 to TRBJ1-6; no reliable D call. The CDR3 loop spans 17 amino acids. Germline-derived CDR1 and CDR2 are LGHDT and YNNKEL (reference sequence). V lost 1 base, J lost 6 bases, and 16 bases lay in between.

This clonotype was found a few times. This chain links TRBV4-3 with TRBJ2-2; D gene uncertain. Germline CDR1 reads LGHNA; CDR2 reads YSLEER. The V end lost 1 base, the J end lost 7 bases, and 10 bases lay between the germline ends. The CDR3 has 14 residues. The chain's CDR3 is CASSQVSSIGELFF. Written as DNA, the CDR3 is TGCGCCAGCAGCCAAGTTTCAAGCATCGGGGAGCTGTTTTTT.

CDR3 region: CASSLLRSASYEQYF. In nucleotides, the CDR3 is TGTGCCAGCAGCTTACTCCGTTCGGCTTCCTACGAGCAGTACTTC. This chain uses TRBV7-8 with TRBJ2-7, with unresolved D. With 2 bases removed from V and 1 base from J, the gap between germline ends came to 12 bases. This CDR3 has 15 residues. Germline V gene data show CDR1 as SGHVS and CDR2 as FQNEAQ.

J is TRBJ2-1 and V is TRBV27; a weak D match, TRBD1 (8 bases). Germline CDR1 is MNHEY and CDR2 is SMNVEV (reference sequence). V lost 3 bases, J lost 8 bases, and 20 bases lay in between. This CDR3 comprises 16 residues. The chain's CDR3 is CASSLVYWTGRDEQFF. CDR3 nucleotides: TGTGCCAGCAGTTTGGTGTATTGGACAGGGAGGGATGAGCAGTTCTTC.

This clonotype was counted ten times or more. This chain uses TRBV4-3 with TRBJ2-7, with 7 bases lining up with TRBD1. The CDR3 length is 16 residues. Germline-derived CDR1 and CDR2 are LGHNA and YSLEER. After removal of 0 bases from V and 0 bases from J, the junction contained 5 bases not matched to a gene. The CDR3 coding sequence is TGCGCCAGCAGCCAAGAATACTGGGACAGCTCCTACGAGCAGTACTTC. Protein: CASSQEYWDSSYEQYF.

This clonotype appeared a few times. The rearrangement links TRBV6-2 or TRBV6-3 to TRBJ2-7, with TRBD1 identical over 11 bases. J gave up 3 bases and V 4 bases, and 11 bases lay outside the gene matches. The germline V gene encodes CDR1 MNHEY and CDR2 SVGEGT. The CDR3 spans 17 residues. The CDR3 is CASSFSTDGTGGYEQYF. The CDR3 DNA reads as TGTGCCAGCAGTTTCTCTACCGACGGGACAGGGGGCTACGAGCAGTACTTC.

The V and J genes are TRBV5-6 and TRBJ2-5, with D unresolved. Germline V gives CDR1 SGHDT, CDR2 YYEEEE. The CDR3 has 13 amino acids. Trimming left V 4 bases short and J 5 bases short, with 12 bases between. The chain's CDR3 is CASSPLTVETQYF. The DNA for the CDR3 is TGTGCCAGCAGCCCACTCACCGTGGAGACCCAGTACTTC.

CDR3 coding DNA: TGTGCCAGCAGCCAAGCTAGCGGGAGCCACGAGCAGTACTTC. Amino acids: CASSQASGSHEQYF. This chain uses TRBV4-2 with TRBJ2-7; 10 bases are shared with TRBD2. The germline gives CDR1 LGHNA, CDR2 YNFKEQ. The CDR3 has 14 residues. Losses at the gene ends were 1 base for V and 5 bases for J; bases not matched to a gene: 2.

This clonotype turned up a few times. CDR3 in amino acids: CASSLTGGHTDTQYF. For the CDR3, the DNA is TGTGCCAGCAGTTTGACAGGTGGGCACACAGATACGCAGTATTTT. The chain carries TRBV28 and TRBJ2-3; TRBD1 might be the D (6 bases). The CDR3 totals 15 residues. CDR1 is MDHEN, CDR2 SYDVKM, per germline. V lost 3 bases and J lost 2, with 12 bases in between.

This clonotype was recorded many times. This chain links TRBV28 with TRBJ2-2, with D unresolved. The germline CDR1 and CDR2 sequences are MDHEN and SYDVKM. V was shortened by 1 base and J by 4 bases, with 4 bases between the two germline ends. The CDR3 runs 13 residues. CDR3 amino acids: CASSLFSTGELFF. The CDR3 region has the DNA TGTGCCAGCAGTTTATTTAGCACCGGGGAGCTGTTTTTT.

Only a few counts were recorded for this clonotype. The V call is TRBV27, the J call TRBJ2-3; TRBD2 aligns across 9 bases. Unmatched junction bases numbered 8, after V lost 2 bases and J lost 2 bases. CDR3 length equals 17 residues. Germline assignment: CDR1 MNHEY and CDR2 SMNVEV (reference sequence). The CDR3 DNA reads as TGTGCCAGCAGTTTAGGTAGCGGGGGCCTGAACACAGATACGCAGTATTTT. It is translated as CASSLGSGGLNTDTQYF.

This clonotype was observed a few times. One end of the junction does not line up with germline, which may come from a read error. V usage is TRBV11-2 and J usage is TRBJ2-1; no firm D call. The CDR3 extends over 8 amino acids. Per germline, CDR1 SGHAT and CDR2 FQNNGV. CDR3 sequence (DNA): TGTGCCAGCAGCCCCCCGATCTTC. The encoded protein is CASSPPIF.

This clonotype has a handful of counts. The V call is TRBV27, the J call TRBJ1-6; TRBD1 might be the D (5 bases). Germline CDR1 reads MNHEY; CDR2 reads SMNVEV (reference sequence). V was pared by 6 bases and J by 2 bases, with 14 bases between. This CDR3 contains 16 residues. CDR3 residues: CASSRKGITYNSPLHF. In DNA, the CDR3 is TGTGCCAGCAGCCGGAAGGGGATCACCTATAATTCACCCCTCCACTTT.

This clonotype was found a few times. The genes are TRBV12-3 or TRBV12-4 and TRBJ2-3; TRBD2 aligns across 12 bases. The CDR3 is made up of 16 amino acids. After removal of 3 bases from V and 3 bases from J, the junction contained 4 bases not matched to a gene. Here the CDR3 DNA reads TGTGCCAGCAGTTTTTTCGGACTAGCGGGAACAGATACGCAGTATTTT. It translates to CASSFFGLAGTDTQYF.

This clonotype was recorded a few times. The chain has TRBV20-1 and TRBJ2-3; D is uncertain. The germline V gene encodes CDR1 DFQATT and CDR2 SNEGSKA (reference sequence). The CDR3 is made up of 9 amino acids. V was cut by 4 bases and J by 4 bases, with 0 bases left in between. CDR3: CSATDTQYF. The CDR3 DNA follows: TGCAGTGCTACAGATACGCAGTATTTT.

The rearrangement uses TRBV5-6 and TRBJ2-7; a possible D gene is TRBD1 (6 bases). Trimming left V 3 bases short and J 1 base short, with 14 bases between. Germline CDR1 is SGHDT and CDR2 is YYEEEE. The CDR3 has 15 residues. CDR3 residues: CASSSLTGFSYEQYF. CDR3 in DNA: TGTGCCAGCAGCTCCTTGACAGGTTTTTCCTACGAGCAGTACTTC.

The J gene is TRBJ2-1, the V gene TRBV9; 8 nucleotides align to TRBD2. This CDR3 has 14 amino acids. Germline-derived CDR1 and CDR2 are SGDLS and YYNGEE. Trimming cost V 4 bases and J 8 bases; bases outside gene matches: 8. The CDR3 loop reads CASSQGSGVDEQFF. The CDR3 nucleotides are TGTGCCAGCAGCCAGGGTAGCGGGGTCGATGAGCAGTTCTTC.

The chain uses TRBV12-3 or TRBV12-4 and TRBJ1-6, with 7 nucleotides matching TRBD1. The CDR3 is made up of 14 amino acids. Trimming took 3 bases from V and 9 from J; bases not matched to a gene: 5. CDR3 protein: CASSLSGGGSPLHF. Here the CDR3 DNA reads TGTGCCAGCAGTTTGTCAGGGGGTGGTTCACCCCTCCACTTT.